The 4 T cell receptor beta chains listed next were all sequenced from one sample in a study of blood T cell repertoires in COVID-19. Here immunoSEQ multiplex PCR was the method, and the copy in TCRdb shows in-frame clones only, minus some. The sample yields 200,000 to 300,000 clones, 70% to 90% seen once. The specimen was PBMCs or T cells enriched from blood (not recorded which). The receptors were gathered from a woman aged 40 to 55 with acute COVID-19.

Remarks on this clone: Other DNA sequences in the same sample also yield this CDR3. The chain has TRBV28 and TRBJ1-5, with D tentatively TRBD1 (5 bases). This CDR3 has 15 amino acids. CDR1 MDHEN and CDR2 SYDVKM come from the germline V gene. V was pared by 3 bases and J by 0 bases, with 9 bases between. DNA for the CDR3: TGTGCCAGCAGTTTGGGGGGGAATAGCAATCAGCCCCAGCATTTT. Amino acid sequence: CASSLGGNSNQPQHF.

This clone has just one count. The chain is built from TRBV19 and TRBJ2-1; D is uncertain. Germline V CDR1 and CDR2: LNHDA, SQIVND (reference sequence). This CDR3 comprises 14 residues. V was cut by 1 base and J by 2 bases, with 6 bases left in between. The CDR3 region is CASSIGATYNEQFF. In nucleotides, the CDR3 is TGTGCCAGTAGTATAGGGGCGACCTACAATGAGCAGTTCTTC.

The V gene is TRBV4-2, the J gene TRBJ2-7; 9 bases line up with TRBD2. Germline V gene lookup returns CDR1 LGHNA and CDR2 YNFKEQ. This CDR3 has 16 amino acids. V was clipped by 4 bases and J by 5 bases; unmatched bases: 12. The CDR3 spells CASSLIAGALGNEQYF. The CDR3 nucleotides read TGTGCCAGCAGCCTTATAGCGGGAGCCTTGGGGAACGAGCAGTACTTC.

The chain uses TRBV19 and TRBJ2-1, with 8 bases fitting TRBD1. V was clipped by 4 bases and J by 0 bases; unmatched bases: 2. Germline assignment: CDR1 LNHDA and CDR2 SQIVND (reference sequence). The CDR3 runs 15 residues. The CDR3 protein is CASSTTGGSYNEQFF. The CDR3 DNA is TGTGCCAGTAGTACTACAGGGGGCTCCTACAATGAGCAGTTCTTC.